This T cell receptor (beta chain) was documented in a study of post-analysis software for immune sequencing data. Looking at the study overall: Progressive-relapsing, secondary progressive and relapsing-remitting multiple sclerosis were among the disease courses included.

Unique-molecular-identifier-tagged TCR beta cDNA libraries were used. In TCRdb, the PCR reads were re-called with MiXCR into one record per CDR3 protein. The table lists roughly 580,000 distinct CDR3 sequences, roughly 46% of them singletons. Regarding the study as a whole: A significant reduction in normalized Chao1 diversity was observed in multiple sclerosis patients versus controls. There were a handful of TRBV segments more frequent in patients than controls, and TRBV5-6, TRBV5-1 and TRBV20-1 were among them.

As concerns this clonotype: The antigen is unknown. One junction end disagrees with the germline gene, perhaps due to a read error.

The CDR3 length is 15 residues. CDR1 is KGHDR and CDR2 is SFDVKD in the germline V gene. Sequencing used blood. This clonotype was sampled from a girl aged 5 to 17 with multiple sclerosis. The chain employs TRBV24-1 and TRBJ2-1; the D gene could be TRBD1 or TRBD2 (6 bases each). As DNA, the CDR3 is TGTGCCACCAGTGACGTAGGGGGGAGTTGGAATGGGCAGTTCTTC. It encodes CATSDVGGSWNGQFF.